Reported below is one TCR beta chain. Its cognate antigen is unknown. The sample belongs to a study of OX40 agonist ivuxolimab in advanced cancers. TCRdb keeps only in-frame clones here, not all; method: immunoSEQ multiplex PCR. The sample contains more than 50,000 clones, about four fifths of which appear only once. Notes on the study in general: Expanded clones were, on average, more numerous in CD8+ T cells than in CD4+.

This clonotype was obtained from an adult with an advanced solid tumor such as melanoma, head and neck, liver or kidney cancer. This specimen consisted of CD4+ or CD8+ T cells sorted from blood, obtained in a trial of the OX40 agonist ivuxolimab.

In DNA form, the CDR3 reads TGTGCCAGCAGAGGACAGGGGTTCAATCAGCCCCAGCATTTT. It codes for CASRGQGFNQPQHF. V gene TRBV6-5 combines with J gene TRBJ1-5, with 9 bases matching TRBD1. The CDR3 totals 14 residues. From germline, CDR1 is MNHEY and CDR2 SVGAGI. Trimming at V came to 6 bases and at J to 3 bases, leaving 3 bases not matched to a gene.